This T cell receptor beta chain was retrieved from a study of blood T cell repertoires in COVID-19. Study background: T cells, B-cell-depleted T cells, or PBMCs supplied cDNA or gDNA.

Germline-derived CDR1 and CDR2 are LNHNV and YYDKDF (reference sequence). V shed 5 bases and J shed 7 bases, with 8 bases lying between them. The CDR3 loop spans 12 amino acids. The data were produced by immunoSEQ multiplex PCR, yet TCRdb's version contains in-frame clones alone and is incomplete. The sample yields 100,000 or so clones, almost 95% seen once. This chain connects TRBV15 to TRBJ1-4, with D uncertain. Sequenced material: peripheral blood. The receptor's source is a man in his fifties with active COVID-19. The CDR3 sequence is CATSREFEKLFF. CDR3 sequence (DNA): TGTGCCACCAGCCGGGAGTTTGAAAAACTGTTTTTT.